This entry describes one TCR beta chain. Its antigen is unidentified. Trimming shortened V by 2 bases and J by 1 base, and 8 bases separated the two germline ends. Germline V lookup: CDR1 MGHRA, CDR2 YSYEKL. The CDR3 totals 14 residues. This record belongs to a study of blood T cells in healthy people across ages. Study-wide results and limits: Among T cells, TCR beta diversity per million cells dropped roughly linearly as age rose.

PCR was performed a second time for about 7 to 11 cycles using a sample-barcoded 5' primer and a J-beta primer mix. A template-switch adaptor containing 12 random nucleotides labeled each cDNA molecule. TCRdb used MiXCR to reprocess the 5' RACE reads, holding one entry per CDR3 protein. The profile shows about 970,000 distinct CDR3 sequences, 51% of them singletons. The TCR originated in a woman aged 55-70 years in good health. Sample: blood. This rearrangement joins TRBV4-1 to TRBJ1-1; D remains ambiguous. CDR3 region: CASSQLGPNTEAFF. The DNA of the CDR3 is TGCGCCAGCAGCCAACTCGGCCCGAACACTGAAGCTTTCTTT.